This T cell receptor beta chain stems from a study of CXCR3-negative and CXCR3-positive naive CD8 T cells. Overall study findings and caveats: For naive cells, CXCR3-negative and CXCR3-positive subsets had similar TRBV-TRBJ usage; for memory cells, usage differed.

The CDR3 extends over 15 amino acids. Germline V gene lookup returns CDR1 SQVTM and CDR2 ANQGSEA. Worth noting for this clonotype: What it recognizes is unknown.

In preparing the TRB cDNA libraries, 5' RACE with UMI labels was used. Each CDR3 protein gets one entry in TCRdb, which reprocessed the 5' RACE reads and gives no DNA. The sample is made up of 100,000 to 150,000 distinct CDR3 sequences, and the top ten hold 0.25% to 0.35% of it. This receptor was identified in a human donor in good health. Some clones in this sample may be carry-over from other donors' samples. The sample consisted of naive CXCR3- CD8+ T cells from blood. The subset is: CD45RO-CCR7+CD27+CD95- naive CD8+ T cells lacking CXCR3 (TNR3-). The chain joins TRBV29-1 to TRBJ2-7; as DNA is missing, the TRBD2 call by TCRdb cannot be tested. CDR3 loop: CSVEMSASDYYEQYF.